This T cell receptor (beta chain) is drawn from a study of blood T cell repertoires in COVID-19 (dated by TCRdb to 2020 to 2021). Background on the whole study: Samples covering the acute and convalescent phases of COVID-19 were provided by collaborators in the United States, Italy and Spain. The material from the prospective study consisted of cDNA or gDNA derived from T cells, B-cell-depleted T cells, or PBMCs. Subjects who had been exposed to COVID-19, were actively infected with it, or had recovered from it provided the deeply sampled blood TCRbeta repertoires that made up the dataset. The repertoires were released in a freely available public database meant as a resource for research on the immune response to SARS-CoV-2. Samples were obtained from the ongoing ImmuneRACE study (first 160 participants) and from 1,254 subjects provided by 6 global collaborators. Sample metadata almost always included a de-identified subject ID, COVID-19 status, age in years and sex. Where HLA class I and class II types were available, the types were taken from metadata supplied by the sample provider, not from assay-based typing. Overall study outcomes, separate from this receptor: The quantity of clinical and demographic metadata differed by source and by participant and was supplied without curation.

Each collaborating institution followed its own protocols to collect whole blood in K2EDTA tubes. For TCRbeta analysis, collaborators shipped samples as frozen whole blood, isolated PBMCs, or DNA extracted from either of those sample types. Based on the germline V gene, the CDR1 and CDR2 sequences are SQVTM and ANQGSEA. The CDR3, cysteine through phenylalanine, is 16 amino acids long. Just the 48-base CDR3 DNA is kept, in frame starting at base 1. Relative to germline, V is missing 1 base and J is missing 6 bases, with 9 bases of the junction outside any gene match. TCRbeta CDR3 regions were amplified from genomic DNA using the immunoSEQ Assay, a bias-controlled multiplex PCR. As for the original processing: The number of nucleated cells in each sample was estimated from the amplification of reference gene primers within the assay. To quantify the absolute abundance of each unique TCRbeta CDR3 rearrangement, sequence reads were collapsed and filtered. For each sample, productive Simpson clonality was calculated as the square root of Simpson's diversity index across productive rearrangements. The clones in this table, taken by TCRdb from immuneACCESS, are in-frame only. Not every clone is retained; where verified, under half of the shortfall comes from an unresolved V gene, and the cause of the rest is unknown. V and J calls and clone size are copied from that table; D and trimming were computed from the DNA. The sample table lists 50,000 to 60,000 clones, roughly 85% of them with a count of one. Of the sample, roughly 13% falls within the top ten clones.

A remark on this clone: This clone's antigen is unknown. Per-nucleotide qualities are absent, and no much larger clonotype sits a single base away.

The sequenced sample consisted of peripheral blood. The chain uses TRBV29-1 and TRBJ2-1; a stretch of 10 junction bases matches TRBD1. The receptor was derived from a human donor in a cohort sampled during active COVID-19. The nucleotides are TGCAGCGTTGAAGCCTGGGGGGACAGGGGTATCAATGAGCAGTTCTTC. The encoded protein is CSVEAWGDRGINEQFF.